The sample holds a few counts of the clone carrying this TCR beta chain. Genomic DNA constituted the template upon which TCR beta VDJ and CDR3 profiling was performed. Each CDR3 protein gets one entry after TCRdb re-called the reads with MiXCR. The sample has around 200,000 distinct CDR3 sequences; approximately 48% are singletons. Sequencing involved patients with CD8+CD57+ cell expansion previously shown by flow cytometry. The CDR3 loop spans 13 amino acids. Trimming removed 1 base from V and 6 bases from J, with 9 bases in between. Germline lookup yields CDR1 SGHVS and CDR2 FNYEAQ. The data are from a study of CD8+CD57+ T cells in acquired aplastic anemia.

This clonotype was sampled from a human donor with aplastic anemia. The chain carries TRBV7-6 and TRBJ1-2, with D possibly being TRBD1 (5 bases). The sample taken for sequencing was sorted CD4+, CD8+, or CD8+CD57+ T cells (not recorded which) from PBMCs. CDR3 nucleotides: TGTGCCAGCAGCTTAGACAGGAGGGATGGCTACACCTTC. The encoded protein is CASSLDRRDGYTF.